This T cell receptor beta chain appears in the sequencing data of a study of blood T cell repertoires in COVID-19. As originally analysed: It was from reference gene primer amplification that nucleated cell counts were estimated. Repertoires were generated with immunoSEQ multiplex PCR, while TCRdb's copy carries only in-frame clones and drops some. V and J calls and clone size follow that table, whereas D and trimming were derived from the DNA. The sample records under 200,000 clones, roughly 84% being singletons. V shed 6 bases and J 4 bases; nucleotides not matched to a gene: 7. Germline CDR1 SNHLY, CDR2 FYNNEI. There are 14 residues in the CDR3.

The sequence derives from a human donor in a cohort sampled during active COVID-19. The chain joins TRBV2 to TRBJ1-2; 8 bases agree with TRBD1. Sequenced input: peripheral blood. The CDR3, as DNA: TGTGCCAGCAGCGCTAGGACAGGGACCTATGGCTACACCTTC. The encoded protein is CASSARTGTYGYTF. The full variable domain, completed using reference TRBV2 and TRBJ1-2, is EPEVTQTPSHQVTQMGQEVILRCVPISNHLYFYWYRQILGQKVEFLVSFYNNEISEKSEIFDDQFSVERPDGSNFTLKIRSTKLEDSAMYFCASSARTGTYGYTFGSGTRLTVV.